This T cell receptor beta chain originates from a study of cytomegalovirus exposure and HLA in healthy donors. Study-level points and caveats: Confirmation was obtained in vitro that a few CMV-associated chains are specific for CMV antigens.

In germline, CDR1 is ENHRY, CDR2 SYGVKD. V shed 3 bases and J shed 0 bases, with 6 bases lying between them. The length of the CDR3 is 13 residues. Clones were read by immunoSEQ multiplex PCR, and TCRdb kept only the in-frame ones, dropping some. The sample holds 90,000 to 130,000 clones, over 75% seen once. Comments on this clone: Its antigen remains unknown.

The chain has TRBV10-3 and TRBJ2-7; D is ambiguous. Sequencing used PBMCs. This clonotype was sampled from a woman aged 18-30 years in good health and CMV-seronegative. This chain's CDR3 is CAISDRSSYEQYF. The CDR3 nucleotides are TGTGCCATCAGTGACAGAAGCTCCTACGAGCAGTACTTC.